This TCR beta chain stems from a study of neurological immune-mediated disorders. Study observations and caveats: The most TCR clonal expansion was seen in HTLV-1-associated myelopathy, whereas the least was seen in multiple sclerosis, below the level in healthy controls. TCR-beta repertoires seemed private in all groups, with no expanded CDR3 amino acid sequences shared.

Germline V gene sequence: CDR1 SGHRS, CDR2 YFSETQ. The CDR3 sequence is 10 residues long. The authors made cDNA by 5'RACE with 10-nucleotide random UMIs. TCRdb re-analysed the 5' RACE reads in MiXCR, keeping a single row per CDR3 protein. The data hold about 40,000 distinct CDR3 sequences, with around 15% observed a single time. 900,000 to 1,000,000 sorted CD4+ or CD8+ T cells made each library. As concerns this clonotype: Its antigen remains unknown. Germline and junction disagree at one end, which may indicate a read error.

Sequencing used CD4+ T cells from blood. The receptor was derived from a woman aged 55-70 years with HTLV-1-associated myelopathy (HAM/TSP). The chain uses TRBV5-1 and TRBJ1-2; D is undetermined. Here the CDR3 DNA reads TGCACCAGCCGGGGAGGTGGCTACACCTTC. Translation gives CTSRGGGYTF.